This T cell receptor (beta chain) originates from a study of shared clonotypes between healthy human individuals. Turning to the study itself: Researchers drew samples from a couple of women and a few men aged 18 to 49. Findings and limits, study-wide: Apart from blood, nothing was sampled; tissue repertoires likely differ.

Sequencing was performed with immunoSEQ multiplex PCR; in TCRdb, only in-frame clones are kept and a portion is missing. The sample yields 2 million to 2.5 million clones, approximately 94% seen once. This clone was found once. What it recognizes is unknown. Input material: naive CD4+ T cells sorted from blood. Subset specified: CD45RA+ positively selected. The TCR originated in a young man in good health.

CDR3 region: CASSTRDSYEQYF. CDR3 DNA sequence: TGTGCCAGCTCAACCCGGGACAGCTACGAGCAGTACTTC. The V gene is TRBV18, the J gene TRBJ2-7; 7 bases are a match to TRBD1. Germline trimming cut 5 bases from V and 3 bases from J; bases unmatched to any gene: 4. Germline V gives CDR1 KGHSH, CDR2 LQKENI. This CDR3 is built from 13 residues.